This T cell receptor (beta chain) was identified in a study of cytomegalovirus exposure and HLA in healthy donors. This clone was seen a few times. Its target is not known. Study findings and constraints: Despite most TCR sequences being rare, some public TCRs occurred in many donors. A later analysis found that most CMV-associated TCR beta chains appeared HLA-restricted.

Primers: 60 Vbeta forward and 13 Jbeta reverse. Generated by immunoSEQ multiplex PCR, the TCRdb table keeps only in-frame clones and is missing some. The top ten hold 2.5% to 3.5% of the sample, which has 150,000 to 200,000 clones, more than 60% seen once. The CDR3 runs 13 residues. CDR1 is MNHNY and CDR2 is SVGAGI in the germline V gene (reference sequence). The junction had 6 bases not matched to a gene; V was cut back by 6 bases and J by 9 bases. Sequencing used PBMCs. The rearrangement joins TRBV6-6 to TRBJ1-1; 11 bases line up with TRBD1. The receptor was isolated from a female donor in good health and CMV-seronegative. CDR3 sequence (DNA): TGTGCCAGCAGCACGGGACAGGGGGGGAAAGCTTTCTTT. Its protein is CASSTGQGGKAFF.